The 5 T cell receptor beta chains given below trace back to one sample, sequenced in a study of CD8 T cells in ankylosing spondylitis. Study-wide results and caveats: Blood of patients with ankylosing spondylitis appeared to be characterized by a TCR beta motif of several highly homologous variants.

Each CDR3 protein is one row after TCRdb ran MiXCR on the 5' RACE reads. The table lists approximately 400,000 distinct CDR3 sequences, more than 15% of them singletons. These receptors' antigens are unknown. The material sequenced was blood, either unsorted or a sorted T cell fraction (not recorded which). The receptors originated from a male donor with ankylosing spondylitis.

The rearrangement uses TRBV6-1 and TRBJ2-1; the D gene is possibly TRBD2 (5 bases). The CDR3 has 14 residues. V gave up 4 bases and J gave up 3 bases, with 10 bases separating them. CDR1 is MNHNS, CDR2 SASEGT, per germline. The CDR3 region has the DNA TGTGCCAGCAGTGGAGGGTCAGACTACAATGAGCAGTTCTTC. Translation gives CASSGGSDYNEQFF.

The rearrangement joins TRBV20-1 to TRBJ2-7, with 11 positions matching TRBD2. J gave up 4 bases and V 4 bases, and 6 bases lay outside the gene matches. This CDR3 has 14 amino acids. The germline V gene has CDR1 DFQATT and CDR2 SNEGSKA (reference sequence). In DNA, the CDR3 is TGCAGTGCTAATAGCGGGGGGGCGGGTTACGAGCAGTACTTC. Residues: CSANSGGAGYEQYF.

The chain combines TRBV3-1 with TRBJ2-3; tentatively, D is TRBD2 (5 bases). This CDR3 contains 14 residues. The germline V and J ends were trimmed by 1 base and 9 bases, with 14 bases remaining between them. CDR1 is LGHDT and CDR2 is YNNKEL in the germline V gene (reference sequence). CDR3 DNA: TGTGCCAGCAGCCAAGGCGCTTTAGCGTCAACGCAGTATTTT. Protein: CASSQGALASTQYF.

The chain joins TRBV11-2 to TRBJ1-6; a weak D match, TRBD1 (6 bases). This CDR3 has 20 amino acids. V shed 5 bases and J shed 0 bases, with 23 bases lying between them. CDR1 is SGHAT, CDR2 FQNNGV, per germline. CDR3 sequence (DNA): TGTGCCAGCAGCCTATTACCCCCGAGGGGGAGTCTCTCCTATAATTCACCCCTCCACTTT. It codes for CASSLLPPRGSLSYNSPLHF.

This chain uses TRBV7-9 with TRBJ1-1, with 9 bases fitting TRBD1. The CDR3 sequence is 13 residues long. Germline CDR1 is SEHNR and CDR2 is FQNEAQ (reference sequence). V gave up 3 bases and J gave up 7 bases; unmatched junction bases: 3. Here the CDR3 reads CASSFRQGGEAFF. The CDR3 nucleotides read TGTGCCAGCAGCTTCCGACAGGGGGGTGAAGCTTTCTTT.